These 16 T cell receptor beta chains were all obtained from the same sample, sequenced in a study of T cell responses to AZD1222 COVID-19 vaccine. Some clones are missing from TCRdb's copy, which holds only in-frame ones; the method was immunoSEQ multiplex PCR. The data contain under 200,000 clones, around 92% of them seen just once; the ten biggest clones take up approximately 1.2%. Sequencing used peripheral blood, obtained 28 days after the second AZD1222 dose. These receptors were taken from an adult who received the AZD1222 COVID-19 vaccine.

The chain joins TRBV27 to TRBJ2-7, with D possibly matching TRBD1 (7 bases). The CDR3 contains 15 residues. V shed 2 bases and J shed 3 bases, with 14 bases lying between them. CDR1 and CDR2 (germline): MNHEY, SMNVEV (reference sequence). CDR3 amino acids: CASSLAGTEIYEQYF. CDR3 in DNA: TGTGCCAGCAGTTTAGCGGGGACAGAGATCTACGAGCAGTACTTC.

This clone was picked up one time. This chain connects TRBV12-5 to TRBJ1-5, with no clear D. The CDR3 is made up of 13 amino acids. Trimming left V 1 base short and J 3 bases short, with 4 bases between. The germline V gene has CDR1 LGHNT and CDR2 FRNRAP. The CDR3 spells CASGLGVNQPQHF. The CDR3 coding sequence is TGTGCTAGTGGTTTGGGGGTCAATCAGCCCCAGCATTTT.

The chain combines TRBV2 with TRBJ1-5; D gene ambiguous. V was trimmed by 8 bases and J by 10 bases, leaving 15 bases between them. From germline, CDR1 is SNHLY and CDR2 FYNNEI. This CDR3 is 12 amino acids long. This CDR3 reads CASQFAGSPQHF. CDR3 coding DNA: TGTGCCAGCCAGTTTGCTGGATCACCCCAGCATTTT.

This chain links TRBV28 with TRBJ1-5, with D maybe TRBD1 (5 bases). CDR3 length: 16 amino acids. Germline V lookup: CDR1 MDHEN, CDR2 SYDVKM. The germline V and J ends were trimmed by 3 bases and 0 bases, with 12 bases remaining between them. DNA for the CDR3: TGTGCCAGCAGTTTTGGGGCCACGGTTAGCAATCAGCCCCAGCATTTT. This codes for CASSFGATVSNQPQHF.

The V call is TRBV19, the J call TRBJ1-1, with 11 bases that match TRBD1. The CDR3 contains 15 residues. Germline V gene lookup returns CDR1 LNHDA and CDR2 SQIVND (reference sequence). V was clipped by 3 bases and J by 4 bases; unmatched bases: 4. The CDR3 bases are TGTGCCAGTAGTATCGGGACAGGGGGGGCCACTGAAGCTTTCTTT. This codes for CASSIGTGGATEAFF.

V gene TRBV12-5 combines with J gene TRBJ2-1; 10 positions agree with TRBD2. From germline, CDR1 is LGHNT and CDR2 FRNRAP. The CDR3 sequence is 18 residues long. Trimming cost V 1 base and J 2 bases; bases outside gene matches: 8. The CDR3 loop is CASGLDSLSGGPYNEQFF. As DNA, the CDR3 is TGTGCTAGTGGTTTGGATTCCCTTAGCGGGGGGCCCTACAATGAGCAGTTCTTC.

CDR3 nucleotides: TGCGCCAGCAGCCCCGGGAGCAGCGGGCCCGGGGAGCTGTTTTTT. This gives the protein CASSPGSSGPGELFF. J is TRBJ2-2 and V is TRBV5-1; D might be TRBD2 (6 bases). There are 15 residues in the CDR3. Deletions cut 4 bases from V and 6 bases from J, with 16 bases between. Germline V lookup: CDR1 SGHRS, CDR2 YFSETQ.

V and J are TRBV7-8 and TRBJ2-3; 7 bases align to TRBD1. This CDR3 has 15 residues. The junction had 8 bases not matched to a gene; V was cut back by 7 bases and J by 1 base. CDR1 is SGHVS and CDR2 is FQNEAQ in the germline V gene. The CDR3 DNA reads as TGTGCCAGCACCAAGGGGGCAGGGGGCACAGATACGCAGTATTTT. This sequence encodes CASTKGAGGTDTQYF.

J is TRBJ1-1 and V is TRBV6-6; perhaps TRBD1 as D (5 bases). The CDR3 spans 13 residues. The V end was cut by 8 bases, the J end by 1 base, with 11 bases between. The V gene's germline CDR1 is MNHNY and CDR2 SVGAGI (reference sequence). CDR3 DNA: TGTGCCAGCGCCGGGACGGCGAACACTGAAGCTTTCTTT. Amino acid sequence: CASAGTANTEAFF.

The chain combines TRBV4-1 with TRBJ1-2; the D is unclear. Trimming pared 1 base from V and 1 base from J, leaving 7 bases between. The CDR3 sequence is 14 residues long. CDR1 is MGHRA, CDR2 YSYEKL, per germline. CDR3 sequence (DNA): TGCGCCAGCAGCCAAGGGCAGGATAACTATGGCTACACCTTC. It codes for CASSQGQDNYGYTF.

This clone has only a few counts. The rearrangement links TRBV11-1 to TRBJ2-7; D is uncertain. Germline V gene data show CDR1 as SGHAT and CDR2 as FQDESV (reference sequence). The V and J ends lost 5 bases and 5 bases respectively, with 13 bases between them. This CDR3 has 13 residues. The chain's CDR3 is CASSPPDFNEQYF. CDR3 sequence (DNA): TGTGCCAGCAGCCCCCCCGATTTCAACGAGCAGTACTTC.

This chain uses TRBV7-3 with TRBJ1-1, with a possible D match to TRBD1 (6 bases). The length of the CDR3 is 15 residues. Germline lookup yields CDR1 SGHTA and CDR2 FQGTGA. V was trimmed by 5 bases and J by 0 bases, leaving 13 bases between them. The CDR3 DNA is TGTGCCAGCAGCCTAGGGGGTCCAATGAACACTGAAGCTTTCTTT. It encodes CASSLGGPMNTEAFF.

The CDR3 is CASRHMMNTEAFF. DNA for the CDR3: TGTGCCAGCAGACATATGATGAACACTGAAGCTTTCTTT. The chain has TRBV6-6 and TRBJ1-1; D call uncertain. This CDR3 region has 13 residues. The V and J ends lost 6 bases and 0 bases respectively, with 8 bases between them. Germline values: CDR1 MNHNY, CDR2 SVGAGI (reference sequence).

This CDR3 reads CASSTHQTLQGAQHF. The CDR3 nucleotides are TGTGCCAGCAGTACACACCAAACCCTTCAGGGGGCCCAGCATTTT. V and J are TRBV2 and TRBJ1-5, with 7 bases identical to TRBD1. The trim removed 5 bases at V and 11 bases at J, leaving 15 bases unmatched. Looked up from germline, CDR1 is SNHLY and CDR2 is FYNNEI. This CDR3 contains 15 residues.

This clone was seen only once. The chain carries TRBV2 and TRBJ1-2; 11 positions match TRBD1. The trim removed 6 bases at V and 3 bases at J, leaving 9 bases unmatched. The CDR3 sequence is 16 residues long. Germline lookup yields CDR1 SNHLY and CDR2 FYNNEI. The CDR3 DNA sequence: TGTGCCAGCAGCCACAAGACGGGACAGGGGGACTATGGCTACACCTTC. This translates into CASSHKTGQGDYGYTF.

The V gene is TRBV19, the J gene TRBJ1-2; TRBD1 aligns across 7 bases. V lost 7 bases and J lost 4; bases outside the gene matches: 12. This CDR3 comprises 15 residues. Germline CDR1 reads LNHDA; CDR2 reads SQIVND (reference sequence). The CDR3 spells CASIQPQGSPYGYTF. The DNA of the CDR3 is TGTGCCAGTATTCAGCCACAGGGGTCCCCCTATGGCTACACCTTC.